This record covers a single T cell receptor beta chain. Each CDR3 protein is one row after TCRdb ran MiXCR on the 5' RACE reads. There are about 320,000 distinct CDR3 sequences in the sample; 13% to 15% occur only once, and around a fifth lies in the top ten. The CDR3 has 13 residues. Germline V gene sequence: CDR1 SGHTA, CDR2 FQGNSA. The ends were cut back, 2 bases at V and 7 bases at J, with 6 bases in the middle. These data originate in a study of T-cell memory formation after mild COVID-19. Sequencing was carried out using PBMCs or a T cell subset sorted from them (not recorded which). This sequence originates from a man between 18 and 35 years old who had mild COVID-19 (a few samples of this study predate the infection). Cell type and time point are not known. This chain connects TRBV7-2 to TRBJ1-6; no reliable D call. This chain's CDR3 is CASSLFWNSPLHF. CDR3 nucleotides: TGTGCCAGCAGCTTATTTTGGAATTCACCCCTCCACTTT.